This T cell receptor beta chain comes out of a study of blood T cell repertoires in COVID-19. The V gene's germline CDR1 is SGDLS and CDR2 YYNGEE. This CDR3 is built from 14 residues. With 0 bases clipped from V and 6 bases from J, the junction kept 3 bases outside the gene matches. The authors' processing: Estimated nucleated cell counts came from reference gene primer amplification. Repertoires were generated with immunoSEQ multiplex PCR, while TCRdb's copy carries only in-frame clones and drops some. The D gene and trimming were derived from the DNA, and the V and J assignments and clone size from that table. The sample yields roughly 170,000 clones, around 87% seen once.

The sequenced material came from peripheral blood. This chain uses TRBV9 with TRBJ1-1; 9 bases are a match to TRBD1. This TCR derives from a man aged 40-50 years with active or convalescent COVID-19. As DNA, the CDR3 is TGTGCCAGCAGCGTAGCACAGGGGGCCTCTGAAGCTTTCTTT. Translating it yields CASSVAQGASEAFF.